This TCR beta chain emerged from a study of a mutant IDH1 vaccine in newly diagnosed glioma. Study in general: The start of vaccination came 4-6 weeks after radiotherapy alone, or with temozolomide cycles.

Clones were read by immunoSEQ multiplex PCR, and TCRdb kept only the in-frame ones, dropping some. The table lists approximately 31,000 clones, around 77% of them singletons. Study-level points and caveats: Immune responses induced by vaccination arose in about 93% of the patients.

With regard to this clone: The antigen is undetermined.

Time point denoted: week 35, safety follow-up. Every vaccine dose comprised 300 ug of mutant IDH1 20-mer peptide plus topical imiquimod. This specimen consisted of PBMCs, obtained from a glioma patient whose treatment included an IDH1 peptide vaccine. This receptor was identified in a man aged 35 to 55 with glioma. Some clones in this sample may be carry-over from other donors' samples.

The CDR3 DNA sequence: TGCAGCGCCAAACCAGGGGGCACTTTAGGGGAAAAACTGTTTTTT. Its translation: CSAKPGGTLGEKLFF. The gene calls are TRBV29-1 and TRBJ1-4; TRBD1 matches 8 bases. The J segment lost 8 bases and the V segment lost 7 bases, leaving 15 bases of the junction unmatched. The CDR3 has 15 amino acids. Germline V lookup: CDR1 SQVTM, CDR2 ANQGSEA.